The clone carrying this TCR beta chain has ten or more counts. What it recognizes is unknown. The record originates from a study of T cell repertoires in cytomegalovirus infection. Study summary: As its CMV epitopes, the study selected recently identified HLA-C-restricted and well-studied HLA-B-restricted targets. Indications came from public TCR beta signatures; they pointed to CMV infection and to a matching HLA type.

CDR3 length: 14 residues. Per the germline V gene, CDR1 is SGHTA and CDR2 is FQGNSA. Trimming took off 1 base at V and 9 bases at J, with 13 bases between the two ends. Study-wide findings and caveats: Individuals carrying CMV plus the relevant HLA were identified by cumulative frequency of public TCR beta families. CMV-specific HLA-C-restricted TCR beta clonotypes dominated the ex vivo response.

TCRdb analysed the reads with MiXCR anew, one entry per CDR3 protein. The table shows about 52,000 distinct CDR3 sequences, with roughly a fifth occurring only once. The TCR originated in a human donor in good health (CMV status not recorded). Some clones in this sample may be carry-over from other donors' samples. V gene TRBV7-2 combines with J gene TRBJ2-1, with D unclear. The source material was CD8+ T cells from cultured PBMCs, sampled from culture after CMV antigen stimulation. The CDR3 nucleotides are TGTGCCAGCAGCTTAGGGGTGGGTCGTGGTGAGCAGTTCTTC. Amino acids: CASSLGVGRGEQFF.